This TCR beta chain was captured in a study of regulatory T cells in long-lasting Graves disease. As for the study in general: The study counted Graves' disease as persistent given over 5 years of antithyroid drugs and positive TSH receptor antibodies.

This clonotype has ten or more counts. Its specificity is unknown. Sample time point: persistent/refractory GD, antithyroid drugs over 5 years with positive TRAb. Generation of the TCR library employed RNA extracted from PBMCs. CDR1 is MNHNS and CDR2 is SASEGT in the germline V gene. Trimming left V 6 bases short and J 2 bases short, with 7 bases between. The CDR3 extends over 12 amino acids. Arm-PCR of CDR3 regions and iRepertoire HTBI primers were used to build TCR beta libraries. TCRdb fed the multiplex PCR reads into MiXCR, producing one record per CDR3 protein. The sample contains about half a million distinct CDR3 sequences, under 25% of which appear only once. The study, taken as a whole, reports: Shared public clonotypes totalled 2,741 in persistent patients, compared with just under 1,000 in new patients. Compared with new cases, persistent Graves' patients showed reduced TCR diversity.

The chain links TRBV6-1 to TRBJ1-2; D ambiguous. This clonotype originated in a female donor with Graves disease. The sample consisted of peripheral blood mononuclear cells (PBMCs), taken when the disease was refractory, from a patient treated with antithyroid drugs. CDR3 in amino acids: CASSRLNYGYTF. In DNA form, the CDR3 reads TGTGCCAGCAGCCGCCTGAACTATGGCTACACCTTC.